Shown below are 24 T cell receptor beta chains from a single sample sequenced in a study of T-cell memory formation after mild COVID-19 (dated by TCRdb to the early 2020s). Libraries were prepared through 5' RACE. The run used an Illumina NovaSeq 6000. TCRdb itself trimmed the public reads at Q25 with fastp, ran MiXCR and retained productive beta chains. Each CDR3 protein gets just one entry, which takes the most common genes and DNA from the rows behind it. Counted in this sample were about 57,000 distinct CDR3 sequences; more than 9% of them appeared once. 24% of the sample lies in the top ten. Sequenced sample: PBMCs or a T cell subset sorted from them (not recorded which). Source of these receptors: a man between 18 and 29 years old who had mild COVID-19 (a few samples of this study predate the infection). The sample titles of this study are shuffled in the database, so cell type and time point are left out; the donor was told from shared clones.

This chain uses TRBV7-2 with TRBJ1-1; the D is unclear. The CDR3 extends over 14 amino acids. With 5 bases removed from V and 1 base from J, the gap between germline ends came to 11 bases. Germline V gene lookup returns CDR1 SGHTA and CDR2 FQGNSA. The chain's CDR3 is CASSDGVANTEAFF. DNA for the CDR3: TGTGCCAGCAGCGACGGGGTCGCGAACACTGAAGCTTTCTTT.

In its sample, this clonotype was seen a few times. The J gene is TRBJ1-5, the V gene TRBV6-2 or TRBV6-3; D unclear. Trimming took 2 bases from V and 7 from J, leaving 21 bases between them. The germline gives CDR1 MNHEY, CDR2 SVGEGT. This CDR3 region has 17 residues. CDR3 in amino acids: CASSYHAGRPNEQPQHF. The CDR3 nucleotides read TGTGCCAGCAGTTACCACGCCGGGAGGCCAAATGAGCAGCCCCAGCATTTT.

In its sample, this clonotype was seen many times. This sequence joins TRBV12-3 or TRBV12-4 and TRBJ2-1; D is unclear. This CDR3 contains 14 residues. Trimming pared 2 bases from V and 3 bases from J, leaving 8 bases between. The CDR3 DNA reads as TGTGCCAGCAGTTTACGCCGGATCTACAATGAGCAGTTCTTC. Translating gives CASSLRRIYNEQFF.

This clonotype was recorded many times. The V call is TRBV4-3, the J call TRBJ2-1; D remains ambiguous. The germline V gene has CDR1 LGHNA and CDR2 YSLEER. The CDR3 loop spans 12 amino acids. Trimming took off 7 bases at V and 9 bases at J, with 13 bases between the two ends. As DNA, the CDR3 is TGCGCCAGCAACCCGGACCCCTCTGAGCAGTTCTTC. Residues: CASNPDPSEQFF.

This clonotype has just a few counts. The V call is TRBV11-1, the J call TRBJ2-3, with 8 bases identical to TRBD2. CDR1 is SGHAT and CDR2 is FQDESV in the germline V gene (reference sequence). Trimming took 4 bases from V and 7 from J; bases not matched to a gene: 13. This CDR3 is 16 amino acids long. The CDR3 DNA follows: TGTGCCAGCAGCTATCCTCGGGGTAGCGGGGTTCATACGCAGTATTTT. It specifies CASSYPRGSGVHTQYF.

The chain joins TRBV7-9 to TRBJ2-3, with 9 bases aligning to TRBD2. The CDR3 sequence is 14 residues long. Germline assignment: CDR1 SEHNR and CDR2 FQNEAQ (reference sequence). J was trimmed by 3 bases and V by 5 bases; bases with no gene match: 3. DNA for the CDR3: TGTGCCAGCAGCGCGGGGGGGCATACAGATACGCAGTATTTT. This codes for CASSAGGHTDTQYF. Variable domain in full (rest from reference TRBV7-9 and TRBJ2-3): DTGVSQNPRHKITKRGQNVTFRCDPISEHNRLYWYRQTLGQGPEFLTYFQNEAQLEKSRLLSDRFSAERPKGSFSTLEIQRTEQGDSAMYLCASSAGGHTDTQYFGPGTRLTVL.

This clonotype was counted a few times. This chain links TRBV6-5 with TRBJ1-6; D uncertain. The CDR3 is 16 amino acids. The V gene's germline CDR1 is MNHEY and CDR2 SVGAGI. V was cut by 4 bases and J by 4 bases, with 14 bases left in between. CDR3: CASSSGEDPYNSPLHF. The CDR3 bases are TGTGCCAGCAGTTCCGGAGAGGACCCGTATAATTCACCCCTCCACTTT.

This clonotype turned up a few times. This rearrangement joins TRBV25-1 to TRBJ2-2, with a weak D call TRBD1 (6 bases). The V gene's germline CDR1 is MGHDK and CDR2 SYGVNS. Between the trimmed V and J ends, which lost 7 bases and 10 bases, there was a span of 10 bases. The CDR3 has 11 residues. The CDR3 nucleotides read TGTGCCAGCACCGGACAGCAGGAGCTGTTTTTT. This encodes CASTGQQELFF.

The chain carries TRBV18 and TRBJ2-3; 8 bases agree with TRBD1. The V segment lost 3 bases and the J segment 1 base; nucleotides outside the gene matches: 9. CDR1 and CDR2 (germline): KGHSH, LQKENI. The CDR3 runs to 17 residues. CDR3 bases: TGTGCCAGCTCACCCACTGACAGGGGAACTCGCACAGATACGCAGTATTTT. The encoded protein is CASSPTDRGTRTDTQYF.

J is TRBJ2-7 and V is TRBV6-1; D not resolved. This CDR3 has 15 residues. The germline V and J ends were trimmed by 5 bases and 2 bases, with 16 bases remaining between them. CDR1 is MNHNS, CDR2 SASEGT, per germline. The CDR3 spells CASSSRAPIAYEQYF. DNA of the CDR3: TGTGCCAGCAGTTCCCGGGCCCCCATCGCCTACGAGCAGTACTTC.

This clonotype was counted at least ten times. The V call is TRBV20-1, the J call TRBJ2-3, with D perhaps being TRBD1 or TRBD2 (5 bases each). Germline CDR1 reads DFQATT; CDR2 reads SNEGSKA (reference sequence). V was trimmed by 6 bases and J by 2 bases, leaving 18 bases between them. This CDR3 has 15 residues. Written as DNA, the CDR3 is TGCAGTGCACGGTCCCCCCAGGGAGACACAGATACGCAGTATTTT. Translation gives CSARSPQGDTDTQYF.

In its sample, this clonotype was seen many times. This rearrangement joins TRBV5-1 to TRBJ1-1; perhaps TRBD1 as D (5 bases). Trimming pared 3 bases from V and 1 base from J, leaving 7 bases between. In germline, CDR1 is SGHRS, CDR2 YFSETQ. The CDR3 has 13 amino acids. CDR3 protein: CASSWTRNTEAFF. The CDR3 DNA follows: TGCGCCAGCAGCTGGACAAGGAACACTGAAGCTTTCTTT.

This clonotype has at least ten counts. This sequence joins TRBV4-3 and TRBJ2-1; D is unresolved. CDR3 length: 14 amino acids. CDR1 and CDR2 from the germline V gene are LGHNA and YSLEER. V lost 0 bases to trimming and J lost 9 bases, with 12 bases between them. CDR3 bases: TGCGCCAGCAGCCAAGACATCCCCGCACCTGAGCAGTTCTTC. It is translated as CASSQDIPAPEQFF.

This clonotype was picked up many times. This sequence joins TRBV6-5 and TRBJ2-7, with 8 bases lining up with TRBD1. J gave up 0 bases and V 0 bases, and 4 bases lay outside the gene matches. The CDR3 runs to 16 residues. Germline V CDR1 and CDR2: MNHEY, SVGAGI. The CDR3 nucleotides are TGTGCCAGCAGTTACTCTCGGCAGGGGGCCTCCTACGAGCAGTACGTC. As protein: CASSYSRQGASYEQYV.

Only a few counts were recorded for this clonotype. V usage is TRBV11-1 and J usage is TRBJ1-1, with TRBD1 identical over 8 bases. Unmatched junction bases numbered 7, after V lost 3 bases and J lost 7 bases. CDR3 size: 14 residues. Germline CDR1 and CDR2: SGHAT and FQDESV (reference sequence). CDR3 amino acids: CASSFLRGQGEAFF. CDR3 bases: TGTGCCAGCAGCTTCCTCAGGGGGCAAGGTGAAGCTTTCTTT.

This clonotype was counted between two and nine times. This chain uses TRBV14 with TRBJ2-1, with TRBD2 matching 10 bases. Trimming took 2 bases from V and 15 from J; bases not matched to a gene: 10. Looked up from germline, CDR1 is SGHDN and CDR2 is FVKESK. This CDR3 contains 14 residues. CDR3 in amino acids: CASSQKESGGDPFF. CDR3 nucleotide sequence: TGTGCCAGCAGCCAAAAAGAAAGCGGGGGGGATCCGTTCTTC.

The CDR3 loop is CASSQDGENSPLHF. The CDR3 nucleotides are TGTGCCAGCAGCCAAGACGGGGAAAATTCACCCCTCCACTTT. J is TRBJ1-6 and V is TRBV4-2; D gene unclear. Trimming took 0 bases from V and 7 from J, leaving 7 bases between them. Germline V CDR1 and CDR2: LGHNA, YNFKEQ. The CDR3 runs 14 residues.

In this sample, this clonotype turned up many times. The V call is TRBV5-1, the J call TRBJ1-1; maybe TRBD1 (6 bases). Germline V gene data show CDR1 as SGHRS and CDR2 as YFSETQ. Trimming removed 1 base from V and 1 base from J, with 14 bases in between. The length of the CDR3 is 16 residues. The CDR3 DNA reads TGCGCCAGCAGCTTGCGCAGGGGAGGCGAGAACACTGAAGCTTTCTTT. Amino acids: CASSLRRGGENTEAFF.

The J gene is TRBJ1-2, the V gene TRBV4-1; D gene uncertain. With 2 bases removed from V and 0 bases from J, the gap between germline ends came to 13 bases. The V gene's germline CDR1 is MGHRA and CDR2 YSYEKL. The CDR3 totals 16 residues. The CDR3 coding sequence is TGCGCCAGCAGCCAAAAGGCAGAGAAGCCTAACTATGGCTACACCTTC. It specifies CASSQKAEKPNYGYTF.

This clonotype showed up many times. The chain has TRBV4-2 and TRBJ2-1; 11 nucleotides line up with TRBD2. This CDR3 has 16 amino acids. Germline loops: CDR1 LGHNA, CDR2 YNFKEQ. Trimming took 0 bases from V and 3 from J; bases not matched to a gene: 1. The CDR3 region is CASSQDGTSGYNEQFF. CDR3 nucleotide sequence: TGTGCCAGCAGCCAAGATGGGACTAGCGGCTACAATGAGCAGTTCTTC.

This clonotype was observed at least ten times. This chain links TRBV11-2 with TRBJ2-3; 14 bases map to TRBD2. This CDR3 has 16 residues. The germline gives CDR1 SGHAT, CDR2 FQNNGV. Trimming at V came to 5 bases and at J to 5 bases, leaving 6 bases not matched to a gene. The CDR3 sequence is CASSRLAGGTGDTQYF. The DNA for the CDR3 is TGTGCCAGCAGCCGACTAGCGGGGGGGACGGGAGATACGCAGTATTTT.

The chain employs TRBV9 and TRBJ1-3; possible D gene TRBD1, 6 bases. The CDR3 loop spans 17 amino acids. The V end was cut by 3 bases, the J end by 3 bases, with 19 bases between. CDR1 SGDLS and CDR2 YYNGEE come from the germline V gene. CDR3: CASSEGGGRDIGNTIYF. The CDR3 DNA reads as TGTGCCAGCAGCGAAGGGGGGGGACGCGATATTGGAAACACCATATATTTT.

This clonotype was detected only a few times. J is TRBJ2-5 and V is TRBV6-1; either TRBD1 or TRBD2 may fit D (5 bases each). This CDR3 has 13 residues. Germline CDR1 and CDR2: MNHNS and SASEGT. Trimming took 7 bases from V and 6 from J, leaving 15 bases between them. CDR3: CASTWDLRQTQYF. The CDR3 DNA follows: TGTGCCAGCACCTGGGACCTGCGGCAGACCCAGTACTTC.

The chain has TRBV6-5 and TRBJ1-5; possibly TRBD1 for D (5 bases). Germline V gene sequence: CDR1 MNHEY, CDR2 SVGAGI. CDR3 size: 15 residues. V lost 4 bases and J lost 4, with 14 bases in between. CDR3 DNA: TGTGCCAGCAGTTTCACCCACGGGGGAAATCAGCCCCAGCATTTT. This encodes CASSFTHGGNQPQHF.